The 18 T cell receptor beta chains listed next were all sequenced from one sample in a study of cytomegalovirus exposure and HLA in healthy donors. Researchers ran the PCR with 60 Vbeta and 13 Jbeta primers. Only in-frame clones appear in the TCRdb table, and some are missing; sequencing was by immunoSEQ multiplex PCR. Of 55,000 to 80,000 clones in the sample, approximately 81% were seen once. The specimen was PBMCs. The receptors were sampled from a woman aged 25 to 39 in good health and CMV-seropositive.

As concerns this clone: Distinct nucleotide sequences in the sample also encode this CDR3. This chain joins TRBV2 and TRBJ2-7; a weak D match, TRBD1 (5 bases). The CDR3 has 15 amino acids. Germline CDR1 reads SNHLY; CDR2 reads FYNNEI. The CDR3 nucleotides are TGTGCTAGCCGTTTGGTCCAGGGTCTAAGCTACGAGCAGTACTTC. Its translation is CASRLVQGLSYEQYF.

The CDR3 here is CASSIEAGGAYEQYF. CDR3 DNA: TGTGCCAGTAGTATAGAGGCGGGAGGGGCCTACGAGCAGTACTTC. The J gene is TRBJ2-7, the V gene TRBV19; TRBD2 matches 9 bases. Trimming took 0 bases from V and 2 from J; bases not matched to a gene: 2. CDR1 is LNHDA, CDR2 SQIVND, per germline (reference sequence). The CDR3 has 15 residues.

This CDR3 is CSVVQGVPYEQYF. In DNA form, the CDR3 reads TGCAGCGTTGTACAGGGGGTTCCCTACGAGCAGTACTTC. The V gene is TRBV29-1, the J gene TRBJ2-5, with 8 positions matching TRBD1. The DNA end favors TRBJ2-7, so the J call may be wrong. This CDR3 has 13 amino acids. The germline gives CDR1 SQVTM, CDR2 ANQGSEA.

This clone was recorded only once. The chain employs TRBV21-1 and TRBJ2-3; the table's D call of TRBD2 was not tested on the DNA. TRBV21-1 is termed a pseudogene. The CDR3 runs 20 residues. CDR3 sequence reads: CASSQRNTGTRKFLTDTQYF. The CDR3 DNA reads TGTGCCAGCAGTCAAAGAAATACGGGGACTAGAAAATTTCTTACAGATACGCAGTATTTT.

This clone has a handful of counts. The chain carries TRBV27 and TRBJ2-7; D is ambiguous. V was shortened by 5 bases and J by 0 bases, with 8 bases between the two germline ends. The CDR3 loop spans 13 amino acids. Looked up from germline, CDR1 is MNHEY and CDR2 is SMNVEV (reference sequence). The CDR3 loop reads CASSPNSSYEQYF. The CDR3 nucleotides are TGTGCCAGCAGTCCCAACAGCTCCTACGAGCAGTACTTC.

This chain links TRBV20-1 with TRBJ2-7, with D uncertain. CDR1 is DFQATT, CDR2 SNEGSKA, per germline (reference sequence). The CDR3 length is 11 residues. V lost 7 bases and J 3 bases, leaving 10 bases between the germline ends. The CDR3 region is CSVPRGYEQYF. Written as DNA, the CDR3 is TGCAGTGTCCCGAGAGGCTACGAGCAGTACTTC.

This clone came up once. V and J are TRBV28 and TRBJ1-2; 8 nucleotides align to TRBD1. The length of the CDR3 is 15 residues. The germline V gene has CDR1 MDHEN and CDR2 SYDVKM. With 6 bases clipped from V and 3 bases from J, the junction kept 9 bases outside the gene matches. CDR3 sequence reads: CASSTPGQGDYGYTF. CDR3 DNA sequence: TGTGCCAGCAGCACCCCCGGACAGGGAGACTATGGCTACACCTTC.

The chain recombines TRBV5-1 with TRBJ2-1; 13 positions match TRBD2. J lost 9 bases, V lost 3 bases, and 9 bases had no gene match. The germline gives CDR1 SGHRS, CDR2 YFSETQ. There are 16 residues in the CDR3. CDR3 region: CASSWDGLAGVREQFF. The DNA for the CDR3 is TGCGCCAGCAGCTGGGATGGACTAGCGGGAGTACGTGAGCAGTTCTTC.

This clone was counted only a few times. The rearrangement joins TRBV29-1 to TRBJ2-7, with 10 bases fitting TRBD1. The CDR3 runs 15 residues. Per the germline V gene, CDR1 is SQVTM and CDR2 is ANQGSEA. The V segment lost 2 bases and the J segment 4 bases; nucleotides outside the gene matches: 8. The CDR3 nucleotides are TGCAGCGTTGAAAGGGGGACAGGGGTTATTTACGAGCAGTACTTC. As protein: CSVERGTGVIYEQYF.

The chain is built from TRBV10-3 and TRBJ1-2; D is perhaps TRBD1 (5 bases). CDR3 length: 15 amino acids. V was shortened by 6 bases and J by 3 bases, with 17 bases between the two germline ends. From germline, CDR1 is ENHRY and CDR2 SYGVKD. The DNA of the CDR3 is TGTGCCATCAGGGCCTCTGGGGGGTTGGACTATGGCTACACCTTC. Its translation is CAIRASGGLDYGYTF.

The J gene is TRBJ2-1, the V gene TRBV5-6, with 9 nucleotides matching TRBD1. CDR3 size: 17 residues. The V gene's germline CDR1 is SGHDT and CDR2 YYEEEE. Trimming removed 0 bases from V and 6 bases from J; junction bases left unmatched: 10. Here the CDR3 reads CASSLDRGRVVGNEQFF. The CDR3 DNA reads TGTGCCAGCAGCTTGGACAGGGGGCGCGTTGTAGGCAATGAGCAGTTCTTC. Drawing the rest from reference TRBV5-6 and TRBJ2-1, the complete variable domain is DAGVTQSPTHLIKTRGQQVTLRCSPKSGHDTVSWYQQALGQGPQFIFQYYEEEERQRGNFPDRFSGHQFPNYSSELNVNALLLGDSALYLCASSLDRGRVVGNEQFFGPGTRLTVL.

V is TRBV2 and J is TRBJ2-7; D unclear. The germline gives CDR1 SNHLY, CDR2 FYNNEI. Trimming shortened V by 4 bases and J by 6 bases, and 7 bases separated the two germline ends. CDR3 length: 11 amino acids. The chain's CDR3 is CASSGSIEQYF. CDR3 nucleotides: TGTGCCAGCAGTGGGTCTATCGAGCAGTACTTC.

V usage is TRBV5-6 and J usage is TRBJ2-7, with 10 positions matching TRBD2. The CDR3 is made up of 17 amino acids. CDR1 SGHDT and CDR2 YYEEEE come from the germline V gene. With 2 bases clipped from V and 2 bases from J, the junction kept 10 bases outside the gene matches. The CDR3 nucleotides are TGTGCCAGCAGCTTCGGAGGACTAGCGGTTCGAACCTACGAGCAGTACTTC. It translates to CASSFGGLAVRTYEQYF.

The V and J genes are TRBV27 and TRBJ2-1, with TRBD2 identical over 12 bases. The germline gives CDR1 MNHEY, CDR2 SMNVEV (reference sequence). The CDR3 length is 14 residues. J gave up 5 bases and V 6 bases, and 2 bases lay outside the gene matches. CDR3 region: CASSRLAGDNEQFF. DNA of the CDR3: TGTGCCAGCAGCAGACTAGCGGGGGACAATGAGCAGTTCTTC.

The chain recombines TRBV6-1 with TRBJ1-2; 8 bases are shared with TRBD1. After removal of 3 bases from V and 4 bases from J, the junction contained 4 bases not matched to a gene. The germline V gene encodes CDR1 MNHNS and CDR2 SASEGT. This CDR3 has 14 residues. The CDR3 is CASSDTGGVYGYTF. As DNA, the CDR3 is TGTGCCAGCAGTGATACAGGGGGGGTCTATGGCTACACCTTC.

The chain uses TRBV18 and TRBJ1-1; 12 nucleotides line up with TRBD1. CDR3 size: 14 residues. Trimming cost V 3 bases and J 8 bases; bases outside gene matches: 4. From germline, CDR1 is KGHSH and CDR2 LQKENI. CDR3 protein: CASSPGQGASEAFF. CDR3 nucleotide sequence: TGTGCCAGCTCACCGGGACAGGGGGCGTCGGAAGCTTTCTTT.

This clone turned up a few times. The CDR3 DNA reads TGTGCCAGCAGTCCCCAGGTAGCGGGGTTGGATACGCAGTATTTT. Residues: CASSPQVAGLDTQYF. The chain joins TRBV28 to TRBJ2-3, with 8 bases lining up with TRBD2. V gave up 5 bases and J gave up 6 bases; unmatched junction bases: 10. The CDR3 covers 15 residues. Looked up from germline, CDR1 is MDHEN and CDR2 is SYDVKM.

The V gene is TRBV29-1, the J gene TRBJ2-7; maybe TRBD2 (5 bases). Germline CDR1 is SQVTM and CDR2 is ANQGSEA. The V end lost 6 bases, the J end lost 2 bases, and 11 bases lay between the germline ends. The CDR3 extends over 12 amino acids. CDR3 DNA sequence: TGCAGCGTGGCCAGCGGCGCCTACGAGCAGTACTTC. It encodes CSVASGAYEQYF.